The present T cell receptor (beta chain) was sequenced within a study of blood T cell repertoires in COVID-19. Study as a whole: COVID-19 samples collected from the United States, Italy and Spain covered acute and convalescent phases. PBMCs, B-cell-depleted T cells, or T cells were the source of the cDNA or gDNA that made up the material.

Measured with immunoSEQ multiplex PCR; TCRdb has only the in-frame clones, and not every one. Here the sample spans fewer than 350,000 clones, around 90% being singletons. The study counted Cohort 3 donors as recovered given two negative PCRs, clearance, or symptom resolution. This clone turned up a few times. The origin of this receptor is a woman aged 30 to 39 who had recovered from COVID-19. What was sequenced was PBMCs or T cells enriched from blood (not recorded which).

DNA of the CDR3: TGCGCCAGCCTGTGGGCCCCACGAGATGAAAAACTGTTTTTT. The encoded protein is CASLWAPRDEKLFF. V usage is TRBV10-1 and J usage is TRBJ1-4, with D unresolved. The CDR3 length is 14 residues. V lost 8 bases, J lost 6 bases, and 16 bases lay in between. The germline V gene encodes CDR1 WNHNN and CDR2 SYGVQD (reference sequence).